The 13 T cell receptor beta chains given below trace back to one sample, sequenced in a study of tumor-infiltrating lymphocytes in primary liver carcinoma. Co-extraction of both nucleic acids (RNA and DNA) used roughly 20-34 mg of unsorted bulk tissue. A constant-region primer primed TCR beta cDNA synthesis from 400 to 550 ng of total RNA. Construction of TCR beta libraries relied on three successive nested multiplex PCR rounds employing slightly modified ARM-PCR. TRBV1-TRBV30 forward and Cbeta reverse primers drove the first two approximately 10-cycle rounds. TCRdb re-derived calls from the multiplex PCR reads in MiXCR, one entry per CDR3 protein. The sample consists of about 96,000 distinct CDR3 sequences, approximately 72% of them appearing once. Sequenced material: tumor-adjacent normal liver tissue. These receptor sequences come from a man aged 40-49 years with primary liver carcinoma and hepatitis B virus infection.

Comment on this clonotype: One end of the junction does not line up with germline, which may come from a read error. The chain links TRBV10-3 to TRBJ2-7; D call uncertain. Per germline, CDR1 ENHRY and CDR2 SYGVKD. CDR3 length equals 14 residues. The CDR3 nucleotides read TGTGCCACGTCGACTGGCGTGGGCCTGGACGTGCAGTATTTC. This translates into CATSTGVGLDVQYF.

This clonotype was recorded at least ten times. This chain joins TRBV10-3 and TRBJ2-3; 10 nucleotides match TRBD2. CDR1 is ENHRY, CDR2 SYGVKD, per germline. The CDR3 extends over 15 amino acids. Germline trimming cut 5 bases from V and 1 base from J; bases unmatched to any gene: 3. CDR3: CAISLAGDGTDTQYF. The CDR3 DNA reads TGTGCCATCAGTCTAGCGGGAGATGGCACAGATACGCAGTATTTT.

The chain combines TRBV5-1 with TRBJ2-3; 11 nucleotides line up with TRBD2. Germline CDR1 is SGHRS and CDR2 is YFSETQ. The length of the CDR3 is 18 residues. Losses at the gene ends were 0 bases for V and 1 base for J; bases not matched to a gene: 7. The DNA of the CDR3 is TGCGCCAGCAGCTTGGGTTTAGCGGGAGGGAGTGGCACAGATACGCAGTATTTT. It yields the protein CASSLGLAGGSGTDTQYF.

A remark on this clonotype: One junction end disagrees with the germline gene, perhaps due to a read error. The chain uses TRBV11-2 and TRBJ2-2; 11 bases align to TRBD2. CDR3 length: 17 amino acids. The germline gives CDR1 SGHAT, CDR2 FQNNGV. CDR3 DNA: TGTACCAGCAGCTCCCGTTTAGCGGGAGGGCCGATCGAGGAGCTGTTTTTT. Translated, it gives CTSSSRLAGGPIEELFF.

This clonotype was found a few times. This rearrangement joins TRBV4-1 to TRBJ2-2; possibly TRBD2 for D (6 bases). Germline V CDR1 and CDR2: MGHRA, YSYEKL. V lost 1 base and J lost 0, with 6 bases in between. There are 15 residues in the CDR3. For the CDR3, the DNA is TGCGCCAGCAGCCAAGGCGGGACGAACACCGGGGAGCTGTTTTTT. Protein product: CASSQGGTNTGELFF.

V is TRBV6-5 and J is TRBJ1-1, with D perhaps TRBD1 (6 bases). The length of the CDR3 is 14 residues. Deletions cut 8 bases from V and 11 bases from J, with 24 bases between. Germline V gives CDR1 MNHEY, CDR2 SVGAGI. The CDR3 nucleotides are TGTGCCAGCTCTTTCTCAGGGGTGAACACTGGGGCTTTCTTT. This gives the protein CASSFSGVNTGAFF.

This clonotype was found a few times. A junction boundary mismatches the germline segment, possibly from a read error. The chain uses TRBV4-1 and TRBJ2-2; TRBD2 aligns across 7 bases. This CDR3 comprises 19 residues. Per the germline V gene, CDR1 is MGHRA and CDR2 is YSYEKL. CDR3 nucleotides: TGCGCCAGCAGCCGCAAGATGAGCTGGGGAGGGGCGAACACCGGGGAGCCGTTTTTT. This codes for CASSRKMSWGGANTGEPFF.

Of note for this clonotype: This clone may be a read error of a much larger clone one base away. The gene calls are TRBV29-1 and TRBJ2-5; perhaps TRBD2 as D (5 bases). The germline CDR1 and CDR2 sequences are SQVTM and ANQGSEA. The V end lost 8 bases, the J end lost 4 bases, and 17 bases lay between the germline ends. The CDR3 is 13 amino acids. The CDR3 loop reads CSQRASWRETQYF. The CDR3 nucleotides read TGCAGCCAGAGGGCTAGCTGGAGAGAGACCCAGTACTTC.

The rearrangement joins TRBV11-2 to TRBJ2-6, with 12 bases that match TRBD2. CDR1 SGHAT and CDR2 FQNNGV come from the germline V gene. After removal of 3 bases from V and 2 bases from J, the junction contained 8 bases not matched to a gene. The CDR3 has 19 amino acids. The CDR3 DNA follows: TGTGCCAGCAGCTTCCCTATCGGACTAGCGGGGACTGGGGCCAACGTCCTGACTTTC. Protein sequence: CASSFPIGLAGTGANVLTF.

This clonotype was picked up a small number of times. J is TRBJ2-3 and V is TRBV7-8; unclear D gene. CDR1 and CDR2 (germline): SGHVS, FQNEAQ. V gave up 10 bases and J gave up 1 base, with 15 bases separating them. The CDR3 runs to 14 residues. The CDR3, as DNA: TGTGCCACCGAAGTTGGACCAGGCACAGATACGCAGTATTTT. Its translation is CATEVGPGTDTQYF.

Points on this clonotype: An end of the junction does not agree with germline; a read error may underlie this. The V call is TRBV11-2, the J call TRBJ2-3; D ambiguous. Germline loops: CDR1 SGHAT, CDR2 FQNNGV. This CDR3 comprises 13 residues. The CDR3 reads CAGSPLVDDRQYF. CDR3 sequence (DNA): TGTGCCGGCAGCCCGCTAGTAGACGATAGGCAGTATTTT.

On this clonotype: The junction departs from the called germline gene at one end, perhaps through a read error. The chain links TRBV28 to TRBJ2-2; D is unresolved. This CDR3 comprises 13 residues. Germline CDR1 reads MDHEN; CDR2 reads SYDVKM. The CDR3 bases are TGTGTCAGCAGCCTATTCCAAACCGGGGAGCTGTTTTTT. This codes for CVSSLFQTGELFF. Combining the CDR3 with reference TRBV28 and TRBJ2-2 gives the whole variable domain DVKVTQSSRYLVKRTGEKVFLECVQDMDHENMFWYRQDPGLGLRLIYFSYDVKMKEKGDIPEGYSVSREKKERFSLILESASTNQTSMYLCVSSLFQTGELFFGEGSRLTVL.

A note on this clonotype: This may be a read error, as it is one base from a much larger clone. The DNA of the CDR3 is TGCGCCAGCAGTGAGCTTCTGCGACGGGAGAGAAGGGGGAGCTCCTACAATGAGCAGTTCTTC. Its protein is CASSELLRRERRGSSYNEQFF. The chain combines TRBV10-2 with TRBJ2-1; D may match TRBD1 or TRBD2 (6 bases each). Germline V gene data show CDR1 as WSHSY and CDR2 as SAAADI. V lost 2 bases and J lost 0, with 26 bases in between. This CDR3 has 21 residues.